These 16 T cell receptor beta chains originate from one sample sequenced in a study of blood T cell repertoires in COVID-19. The data were produced by immunoSEQ multiplex PCR, yet TCRdb's version contains in-frame clones alone and is incomplete. The table records about 360,000 clones, 70% to 90% of them present only once. The sequenced sample was PBMCs or T cells enriched from blood (not recorded which). The source is a woman aged 40 to 50 with acute COVID-19.

CDR3 bases: TGTGCTAGTGGTTTGGGCCTAGGGACTAGCAATGAGCAGTTCTTC. As protein: CASGLGLGTSNEQFF. The chain carries TRBV12-5 and TRBJ2-1, with 8 positions matching TRBD2. The germline V gene encodes CDR1 LGHNT and CDR2 FRNRAP. The CDR3 loop spans 15 amino acids. V was clipped by 1 base and J by 6 bases; unmatched bases: 5.

The gene calls are TRBV6-5 and TRBJ2-7; perhaps TRBD2 as D (5 bases). Trimming stripped 2 bases from V and 0 bases from J, with 11 bases between. This CDR3 contains 15 residues. In germline, CDR1 is MNHEY, CDR2 SVGAGI. CDR3: CASSYRRVPSYEQYF. The CDR3 nucleotides are TGTGCCAGCAGTTACAGGCGGGTTCCCTCCTACGAGCAGTACTTC.

The chain has TRBV30 and TRBJ2-5; 10 positions agree with TRBD1. Germline V gives CDR1 GTSNPN, CDR2 SVGIG (reference sequence). Trimming took 5 bases from V and 6 from J; bases not matched to a gene: 18. The CDR3 totals 17 residues. CDR3: CAWSPPGQGTGWKTQYF. For the CDR3, the DNA is TGTGCCTGGTCTCCTCCGGGACAGGGGACGGGTTGGAAGACCCAGTACTTC.

V usage is TRBV24-1 and J usage is TRBJ2-5, with 8 bases fitting TRBD2. The length of the CDR3 is 14 residues. Germline CDR1 KGHDR, CDR2 SFDVKD. Trimming took 4 bases from V and 5 from J; bases not matched to a gene: 5. The CDR3 reads CATSDLSGGETQYF. The CDR3 bases are TGTGCCACCAGTGACCTCTCGGGGGGGGAGACCCAGTACTTC.

The rearrangement uses TRBV19 and TRBJ2-1; 9 nucleotides align to TRBD2. Germline CDR1 LNHDA, CDR2 SQIVND (reference sequence). This CDR3 is built from 18 residues. The trim removed 5 bases at V and 7 bases at J, leaving 18 bases unmatched. The CDR3 loop is CASSYPRGGQGVLNEQFF. CDR3 nucleotide sequence: TGTGCCAGTAGTTACCCGCGGGGGGGCCAAGGCGTCCTTAATGAGCAGTTCTTC.

The chain carries TRBV5-4 and TRBJ1-1, with D maybe TRBD1 (6 bases). V was cut by 0 bases and J by 4 bases, with 7 bases left in between. CDR3 length: 13 amino acids. The germline CDR1 and CDR2 sequences are SGHNT and YYREEE (reference sequence). The CDR3 protein is CASSLDRVTEAFF. The CDR3, as DNA: TGTGCCAGCAGCTTGGACAGGGTCACTGAAGCTTTCTTT.

Comment on this clone: The limits of the CDR3 on the DNA are not certain, so only TCRdb's listed CDR3 is given. The chain joins TRBV21-1 to TRBJ2-1; the D call TRBD1 from the table was never checked on the DNA. TRBV21-1 is recorded as a pseudogene. Counting both end residues, the CDR3 totals 18 amino acids. CDR3 protein: CASSKALWGTGAPNEQFF.

The chain carries TRBV6-2 or TRBV6-3 and TRBJ1-1; D remains ambiguous. Germline CDR1 reads MNHEY; CDR2 reads SVGEGT. The CDR3 contains 13 residues. Trimming took 5 bases from V and 7 from J, leaving 14 bases between them. The CDR3 DNA reads as TGTGCCAGCAGTCCACTACGGGGAGGTGAAGCTTTCTTT. Protein sequence: CASSPLRGGEAFF.

The chain carries TRBV30 and TRBJ2-7; D is possibly TRBD2 (5 bases). Germline V gene lookup returns CDR1 GTSNPN and CDR2 SVGIG (reference sequence). The ends were cut back, 3 bases at V and 9 bases at J, with 15 bases in the middle. The CDR3 runs 12 residues. CDR3 coding DNA: TGTGCCTGGAGGTCCTCACGGACTCTGCAGTACTTC. This codes for CAWRSSRTLQYF.

The chain employs TRBV9 and TRBJ1-2; 8 bases are a match to TRBD1. From germline, CDR1 is SGDLS and CDR2 YYNGEE. The CDR3 runs to 18 residues. The trim removed 0 bases at V and 3 bases at J, leaving 13 bases unmatched. Written as DNA, the CDR3 is TGTGCCAGCAGCGTAGTCCCCCACCTGGGACAGGCTTACTATGGCTACACCTTC. Translated: CASSVVPHLGQAYYGYTF.

The rearrangement links TRBV20-1 to TRBJ1-5, with TRBD1 as a possible D gene (5 bases). The CDR3 sequence is 14 residues long. Deletions cut 3 bases from V and 6 bases from J, with 15 bases between. The germline gives CDR1 DFQATT, CDR2 SNEGSKA (reference sequence). Here the CDR3 reads CSASGRAVGQPQHF. The CDR3 nucleotides read TGCAGTGCTAGTGGCAGGGCCGTCGGTCAGCCCCAGCATTTT.

The count of this clone is one. This rearrangement joins TRBV15 to TRBJ2-7, with D maybe TRBD1 (6 bases). Per the germline V gene, CDR1 is LNHNV and CDR2 is YYDKDF (reference sequence). The CDR3 runs 15 residues. V gave up 0 bases and J gave up 4 bases, with 13 bases separating them. The CDR3 here is CATSRDLVRGYEQYF. The CDR3 coding sequence is TGTGCCACCAGCAGAGATCTTGTCAGGGGATACGAGCAGTACTTC.

The chain is built from TRBV9 and TRBJ1-1, with D hard to call. Trimming removed 4 bases at V and 3 bases at J, with 16 bases between. CDR3 size: 15 residues. Germline values: CDR1 SGDLS, CDR2 YYNGEE. CDR3 residues: CASSPLAMVHTEAFF. CDR3 sequence (DNA): TGTGCCAGCAGCCCCCTCGCTATGGTGCACACTGAAGCTTTCTTT. Together with reference TRBV9 and TRBJ1-1, the CDR3 gives the full variable domain: DSGVTQTPKHLITATGQRVTLRCSPRSGDLSVYWYQQSLDQGLQFLIQYYNGEERAKGNILERFSAQQFPDLHSELNLSSLELGDSALYFCASSPLAMVHTEAFFGQGTRLTVV.

V is TRBV19 and J is TRBJ1-5, with TRBD1 matching over 10 bases. J was trimmed by 3 bases and V by 6 bases; bases with no gene match: 8. CDR3 length: 16 amino acids. Germline loops: CDR1 LNHDA, CDR2 SQIVND (reference sequence). This CDR3 is CASRQPGQGINQPQHF. In DNA form, the CDR3 reads TGTGCCAGTAGACAGCCGGGACAGGGGATCAATCAGCCCCAGCATTTT.

The rearrangement uses TRBV18 and TRBJ1-1; no reliable D call. The germline V gene encodes CDR1 KGHSH and CDR2 LQKENI. Between the trimmed V and J ends, which lost 3 bases and 7 bases, there was a span of 12 bases. The CDR3 loop spans 13 amino acids. CDR3 residues: CASSPREGSEAFF. In nucleotides, the CDR3 is TGTGCCAGCTCACCGCGGGAGGGTAGTGAAGCTTTCTTT.

This clone was seen a single time. The gene calls are TRBV4-2 and TRBJ1-4, with D maybe TRBD1 (5 bases). In germline, CDR1 is LGHNA, CDR2 YNFKEQ. The CDR3 is made up of 15 amino acids. Trimming removed 0 bases at V and 8 bases at J, with 13 bases between. CDR3 DNA sequence: TGTGCCAGCAGCCAAGATCCCGGCCAGGGAGAAAAACTGTTTTTT. This translates into CASSQDPGQGEKLFF.